Listed below are T cell receptor beta chains from one sample, sequenced in a study of cytomegalovirus exposure and HLA in healthy donors. TCRdb keeps only in-frame clones here, not all; method: immunoSEQ multiplex PCR. Here the sample table reports 95,000 to 150,000 clones. Sample: PBMCs. These receptors originate from a man between 18 and 29 years old in good health and CMV-seronegative. CDR3s include the opening cysteine and the closing phenylalanine or tryptophan. A D gene is named only where the DNA matches it firmly.

V gene	J gene	D gene	CDR3 DNA	CDR3 protein
TRBV2	TRBJ1-2	-	TGTGCCAGCAGTGGGCAGGGTGATTTCTATGGCTACACCTTC	CASSGQGDFYGYTF
TRBV7-6	TRBJ2-1	-	TGTGCCAGCAGCTTAGATCCGAGCGTACATGAGCAGTTCTTC	CASSLDPSVHEQFF
TRBV11-3	TRBJ2-2	-	TGTGCCAGCAGCTTAGGGCAGGGGAACACCGGGGAGCTGTTTTTT	CASSLGQGNTGELFF
TRBV9	TRBJ1-4	TRBD1	TGTGCCAGCAGCGGCCGGGACAGGGGTCTTATGGCTAATGAAAAACTGTTTTTT	CASSGRDRGLMANEKLFF
TRBV5-4	TRBJ2-1	TRBD2	TGTGCCAGCAGCCCTACCCCACTAGCGACTTACAATGAGCAGTTCTTC	CASSPTPLATYNEQFF
TRBV5-8	TRBJ2-4	-	TGTGCCAGCAGCTTGGAGAACCGGAGGGGCATTCAGTACTTC	CASSLENRRGIQYF
TRBV18	TRBJ1-1	-	TGTGCCAGCTCACCACCCTGGCGGACTGAAGCTTTCTTT	CASSPPWRTEAFF
TRBV5-1	TRBJ1-1	TRBD1	TGCGCCAGCAGACGGGACAGGTTGAACACTGAAGCTTTCTTT	CASRRDRLNTEAFF
TRBV7-2	TRBJ1-1	-	TGTGCCAGCAGCTTAGAACAGGGTCGTACTGAAGCTTTCTTT	CASSLEQGRTEAFF
TRBV18	TRBJ2-1	TRBD2	TGTGCCAGCTCACCAATTCCTAGCGGGGAACGTGAGCAGTTCTTC	CASSPIPSGEREQFF
TRBV6-4	TRBJ1-2	-	TGTGCCAGCGGAGACAGGAACTATGGCTACACCTTC	CASGDRNYGYTF
TRBV6-5	TRBJ2-2	-	TGTGCCAGCAGCCCCGGAGAGGGGGCGGGAAGAAAGCTGTTTTTT	CASSPGEGAGRKLFF
TRBV9	TRBJ1-1	-	TGTGCCAGCAGCGTAGGAACAGGGCCGAACACTGAAGCTTTCTTT	CASSVGTGPNTEAFF
TRBV20-1	TRBJ2-1	-	TGCAGTGCGGGCTTTTATGAGCAGTTCTTC	CSAGFYEQFF
TRBV7-3	TRBJ2-2	-	TGTGCCAGCAGCTTCAGGGGTAACACCGGGGAGCTGTTTTTT	CASSFRGNTGELFF
TRBV7-9	TRBJ2-7	TRBD2	TGTGCCAGCAGCCTCACTCCGGGACTAGCGGGGACGAGCTCCTACGAGCAGTACTTC	CASSLTPGLAGTSSYEQYF
TRBV7-2	TRBJ2-1	TRBD2	TGTGCCAGCAGCTCCTTTAGCGGGAGTGGGTATGAGCAGTTCTTC	CASSSFSGSGYEQFF
TRBV30	TRBJ2-7	-	TGTGCCTCCACCGGGCGGCGGGGAGCGGGTGAGCAGTACTTC	CASTGRRGAGEQYF
TRBV5-1	TRBJ1-5	TRBD1	TGCGCCAGCAGCTTGGGACAGGGGAACAATCAGCCCCAGCATTTT	CASSLGQGNNQPQHF
TRBV7-3	TRBJ2-2	TRBD2	TGTGCCAGCAGCTTAACCGGCGGGGGGGCCGGGGAGCTGTTTTTT	CASSLTGGGAGELFF
TRBV5-1	TRBJ2-3	-	TGCGCCAGCAGCTTGAATGAGGCGGGCTCCACAGATACGCAGTATTTT	CASSLNEAGSTDTQYF
TRBV19	TRBJ2-2	-	TGTGCCAGTAGTCCGGTCGACTCCCGTACCGGGGAGCTGTTTTTT	CASSPVDSRTGELFF
TRBV9	TRBJ2-1	-	TGTGCCAGCAGCTCCGGGGTAGCCTACAATGAGCAGTTCTTC	CASSSGVAYNEQFF
TRBV18	TRBJ2-7	TRBD1	TGTGCCAGCGCCGAACCGGGACAGGTGGAAGTCGAGCAGTACTTC	CASAEPGQVEVEQYF
TRBV6-6	TRBJ1-5	-	TGTGCCAGCAGTGACAGAGGTCGCCAGCCCCAGCATTTT	CASSDRGRQPQHF
TRBV7-2	TRBJ2-7	-	TGTGCCAGCACCTCGGGAGCTAGGAACGAGCAGTACTTC	CASTSGARNEQYF
TRBV6-5	TRBJ2-1	-	TGTGCCAGCAGGTTGGGGGGTTCCTACAATGAGCAGTTCTTC	CASRLGGSYNEQFF
TRBV27	TRBJ2-7	TRBD1	TGTGCCAGCAGTTCCATGACAGGGGGCGGCTTGGACGAGCAGTACTTC	CASSSMTGGGLDEQYF
TRBV4-1	TRBJ1-3	TRBD1	TGCGCCAGCAGCCAAGATGACAGGGGAGACACCATATATTTT	CASSQDDRGDTIYF
TRBV9	TRBJ1-1	-	TGTGCCAGCAGCTCCAGAGGCATGAACACTGAAGCTTTCTTT	CASSSRGMNTEAFF
TRBV25-1	TRBJ1-2	-	TGTGCCAGCAGTGACGAAGGAGCGTTTTCGGGAGGCTACACCTTC	CASSDEGAFSGGYTF
TRBV2	TRBJ2-7	TRBD1	TGTGCCAGCAGTGATCGGACAGGGGACTACGAGCAGTACTTC	CASSDRTGDYEQYF
TRBV5-6	TRBJ2-4	-	TGTGCCAGCAGCCAGCACGGGTCTGGAGGCATTCAGTACTTC	CASSQHGSGGIQYF
TRBV6-6	TRBJ2-1	TRBD2	TGTGCCAGCAGTGCACCGGGACTAGCGGGAGTTGGTGAGCAGTTCTTC	CASSAPGLAGVGEQFF
TRBV7-2	TRBJ2-7	TRBD1	TGTGCCAGCAGCTCCCCCCGGGACAGGGCCTACGAGCAGTACTTC	CASSSPRDRAYEQYF
TRBV6-5	TRBJ1-2	-	TGTGCCAGCAGTGCCGACAAGTATGGCTACACCTTC	CASSADKYGYTF
TRBV5-1	TRBJ1-2	TRBD1	TGCGCCAGCAACCCGGGACAGGGGGCGACTAACTATGGCTACACCTTC	CASNPGQGATNYGYTF
TRBV19	TRBJ2-3	TRBD2	TGTGCCAGTAGTAGGAGTAGCGGGCCCCGCCTTAGCACAGATACGCAGTATTTT	CASSRSSGPRLSTDTQYF
TRBV7-8	TRBJ1-1	TRBD1	TGTGCCAGCAGCCTCTGGACAGGGAGCACTGAAGCTTTCTTT	CASSLWTGSTEAFF
TRBV14	TRBJ1-1	-	TGTGCCAGCAGCCGAGGGGTCGAACAGGGATGGAGCACTGAAGCTTTCTTT	CASSRGVEQGWSTEAFF
TRBV29-1	TRBJ2-7	TRBD1	TGCAGCGCCTCGGACAGGGCCTTCTACGAGCAGTACTTC	CSASDRAFYEQYF